The rows below give T cell receptor beta chains drawn from one sample of a study of blood T cell repertoires in COVID-19. TCRdb's table, derived via immunoSEQ multiplex PCR, lists solely in-frame clones and lacks some. The data show 350,000 to 450,000 clones, around 85% seen once. Input material: peripheral blood. Source of these receptors: a young woman with acute or convalescent COVID-19. Both conserved end residues are part of each CDR3. The D gene is left open where the match is weak. The size entry is marked missing in some rows and otherwise reads once, few, many or a size class.

D gene	clone size	V gene	J gene	CDR3 DNA	CDR3 protein
TRBD1	.	TRBV25-1	TRBJ1-2	TGTGCCAGCAGTGGGGGACAGGGTACCTATGGCTACACCTTC	CASSGGQGTYGYTF
.	.	TRBV5-1	TRBJ2-1	TGCGCCAGCAGCTCGGACACGAATGAGCAGTTCTTC	CASSSDTNEQFF
.	once	TRBV5-1	TRBJ1-1	TGCGCCAGCAGCTTTCACCTGACAGAGAACACTGAAGCTTTCTTT	CASSFHLTENTEAFF
.	.	TRBV28	TRBJ1-3	TGTGCCAGCAGTCCACCAGGGGGAAACACCATATATTTT	CASSPPGGNTIYF
.	few	TRBV24-1	TRBJ2-7	TGTGCCACCATGCCCATTACTAAATCGGGACAAGATAGGTGCGAGCAGTACTTC	CATMPITKSGQDRCEQYF
.	.	TRBV12-3/TRBV12-4	TRBJ2-1	TGTGCCAGCACGCGGGACCCCTACAATGAGCAGTTCTTC	CASTRDPYNEQFF
TRBD1	.	TRBV6-5	TRBJ1-6	TGTGCCAGCAGAGGACAGGGGGTTAATTCACCCCTCCACTTT	CASRGQGVNSPLHF
.	.	TRBV12-1	TRBJ1-5	TGTGCCAGCAGCTTTATTGCAGGGTGTAGTCAGCCCCAGCATTTT	CASSFIAGCSQPQHF
.	.	TRBV27	TRBJ2-1	TGTGCCAGCAGTTTCGGTCGTGAGCAGTTCTTC	CASSFGREQFF
.	.	TRBV3-1/TRBV3-2	TRBJ2-1	TGTGCCAGCAGCCAAAGGACTTCTGAGCAGTTCTTC	CASSQRTSEQFF
TRBD1	once	TRBV7-9	TRBJ2-5	TGTGCCAGCAGCTTAGGAGGGACAGGGGCTGATGAGACCCAGTACTTC	CASSLGGTGADETQYF
.	few	TRBV5-1	TRBJ2-2	TGCGCCAGCAAACACAGCACCGGGGAGCTGTTTTTT	CASKHSTGELFF
TRBD1	once	TRBV19	TRBJ1-1	TGTGCCAGTATCATGGGGACAGGGGGGCACACTGAAGCTTTCTTT	CASIMGTGGHTEAFF
.	once	TRBV19	TRBJ1-1	TGTGCCAGTAGTAGCACCGGGTGGGACACTGAAGCTTTCTTT	CASSSTGWDTEAFF
TRBD1	.	TRBV28	TRBJ1-5	TGTGCCAGCAGTTTAGAGGGGGCCTTTAGCAATCAGCCCCAGCATTTT	CASSLEGAFSNQPQHF
.	.	TRBV19	TRBJ2-7	TGTGCCAGTAGTTTGGGGCCAGGGGGGAATGACGAGCAGTACTTC	CASSLGPGGNDEQYF
.	.	TRBV5-6	TRBJ2-7	TGTGCCAGCAGCTTGGCCACCACCGACGGGGAGCAGTACTTC	CASSLATTDGEQYF
.	.	TRBV28	TRBJ2-7	TGTGCCAGCAGTGTGCAGAAGTCGAGGTTATCCTACGAGCAGTACTTC	CASSVQKSRLSYEQYF
TRBD2	once	TRBV5-4	TRBJ2-1	TGTGCCAGTACCGGGACTAGCGGTCTCTACAATGAGCAGTTCTTC	CASTGTSGLYNEQFF
TRBD2	.	TRBV7-9	TRBJ2-2	TGTGCCAGCAGCCATTCCGGCGGGGGTGCCACCGGGGAGCTGTTTTTT	CASSHSGGGATGELFF
TRBD2	.	TRBV2	TRBJ2-7	TGTGCCAGCAGTTCTACCGCGGGAGGTGGGCACGAGCAGTACTTC	CASSSTAGGGHEQYF
.	.	TRBV19	TRBJ2-7	TGTGCCAGTAGTATCGGGAGCTCCTACGAGCAGTACTTC	CASSIGSSYEQYF
.	.	TRBV9	TRBJ2-1	TGTGCCAGCAGCGTAGGGGGAGGTGACAATGAGCAGTTCTTC	CASSVGGGDNEQFF
TRBD2	.	TRBV18	TRBJ2-3	TGTGCCAGCTCACCTTCAACTAGCGGGGGCACAGATACGCAGTATTTT	CASSPSTSGGTDTQYF
.	.	TRBV14	TRBJ2-2	TGTGCCAGCAGCCGAGACCGGGGGGAGCTGTTTTTT	CASSRDRGELFF
TRBD1	.	TRBV2	TRBJ1-4	TGTGCCAGCAGTTATGGGACAGGGGTAATGAAAGCACTGTTTTTT	CASSYGTGVMKALFF
TRBD2	.	TRBV25-1	TRBJ2-1	TGTGCCAGCAGTGACCCCGGGACTAGCGGGAGGATCTACAATGAGCAGTTCTTC	CASSDPGTSGRIYNEQFF
TRBD1	few	TRBV3-1/TRBV3-2	TRBJ2-1	TGTGCCAGCAGCCAAGACCACGGGGACAGGGGTAATGAGCAGTTCTTC	CASSQDHGDRGNEQFF
TRBD1	.	TRBV5-6	TRBJ2-7	TGTGCCAGCAGCTCCCTCACCGGGACAGGGTTAAAGGGGCAGTACTTC	CASSSLTGTGLKGQYF
.	once	TRBV27	TRBJ2-2	TGTGCCAGCAGTTTATTAGCGCGGGCCCCTTCCGGGGAGCTGTTTTTT	CASSLLARAPSGELFF
TRBD2	.	TRBV7-3	TRBJ2-3	TGTGCCAGCAGCCTACTAGCGGGAGGGAGCACAGATACGCAGTATTTT	CASSLLAGGSTDTQYF
.	.	TRBV28	TRBJ1-2	TGTGCCAGCAGTTTATTCGGTTTGGGACATCTCGGCGGCTACACCTTC	CASSLFGLGHLGGYTF
.	.	TRBV6-5	TRBJ1-1	TGTGCCAGCAGGACAAGTAACACTGAAGCTTTCTTT	CASRTSNTEAFF
.	once	TRBV3-1/TRBV3-2	TRBJ1-1	TGTGCCAGCAGCCTAAGGGGGTCCTTACCTGAAGCTTTCTTT	CASSLRGSLPEAFF
TRBD1	.	TRBV18	TRBJ1-4	TGTGCCAGCTCACCCAGGACAGGGGGAGGCGAAAAACTGTTTTTT	CASSPRTGGGEKLFF
.	.	TRBV18	TRBJ1-1	TGTGCCAGCTCACTTACAGATGCTGAAGCTTTCTTT	CASSLTDAEAFF
TRBD1	.	TRBV2	TRBJ1-1	TGTGCCAGCAGTGCTATCGGACAGGCGATGAACACTGAAGCTTTCTTT	CASSAIGQAMNTEAFF
TRBD1	.	TRBV7-2	TRBJ1-5	TGTGCCAGCAGCCCGCGCCAATTGACAGGGGGGTGCCATTTT	CASSPRQLTGGCHF
TRBD1	once	TRBV2	TRBJ2-4	TGTGCCAGCACCGAACCGACAGGGGGCATAGACATTCAGTACTTC	CASTEPTGGIDIQYF
TRBD1	.	TRBV2	TRBJ2-1	TGTGCCAGCTTTGGGACAGGGGATATCGGTGAGCAGTTCTTC	CASFGTGDIGEQFF
TRBD2	.	TRBV5-1	TRBJ2-7	TGCGCCAGCAGCCCCACAGGGACTAGCGGCTACGAGCAGTACTTC	CASSPTGTSGYEQYF
.	.	TRBV5-4	TRBJ1-1	TGTGCCAGCAGGAATGGACAGCCGAACACTGAAGCTTTCTTT	CASRNGQPNTEAFF
.	.	TRBV5-4	TRBJ2-7	TGTGCCAGCAGCTTGGGGGGGGGCGGTCCGTACGAGCAGTACTTC	CASSLGGGGPYEQYF
TRBD1	.	TRBV6-5	TRBJ2-7	TGTGCCAGCAGTCCTCTCGGACAGGGCTCCTACGAGCAGTACTTC	CASSPLGQGSYEQYF
TRBD1	.	TRBV5-1	TRBJ2-5	TGCGCCAGCAGCCAAGGGGGCGGTGAGACCCAGTACTTC	CASSQGGGETQYF
TRBD1	.	TRBV19	TRBJ2-5	TGTGCCAGTAGTCCCACGGGGACAGCCCTTAAAGAGACCCAGTACTTC	CASSPTGTALKETQYF